Each of the 18 T cell receptor beta chains below was sequenced from the same sample in a study of T cells in Graves' hyperthyroidism and ophthalmopathy. Regions amplified from RNA transcripts were the TCR beta CDR3 regions. An initial round of RT-PCR targeting the TCR CDR3 relied on the HTBI primer set. A single record per CDR3 protein comes from TCRdb applying MiXCR to the multiplex PCR reads. The sample carries about 570,000 distinct CDR3 sequences, 14% recorded once. The sequenced sample was blood. The receptor source for this set is a woman aged 40-49 years with Graves' hyperthyroidism.

This clonotype has at least ten counts. This sequence joins TRBV5-1 and TRBJ2-5; unclear D gene. Trimming pared 3 bases from V and 7 bases from J, leaving 7 bases between. The CDR3 extends over 11 amino acids. CDR1 is SGHRS, CDR2 YFSETQ, per germline. The CDR3 reads CASSSSGTQYF. CDR3 nucleotides: TGCGCCAGCAGCTCAAGTGGGACCCAGTACTTC.

This clonotype was detected ten times or more. V gene TRBV5-1 combines with J gene TRBJ2-5, with 10 positions matching TRBD2. This CDR3 contains 15 residues. V gave up 6 bases and J gave up 0 bases; unmatched junction bases: 5. Germline CDR1 is SGHRS and CDR2 is YFSETQ. CDR3: CASTSSGSNQETQYF. The DNA for the CDR3 is TGCGCCAGCACCTCTAGCGGGAGTAACCAAGAGACCCAGTACTTC.

The V and J genes are TRBV5-8 and TRBJ2-3; TRBD2 matches at 8 bases. The trim removed 3 bases at V and 7 bases at J, leaving 13 bases unmatched. This CDR3 spans 16 amino acids. Germline V gives CDR1 SGHTS, CDR2 YDEGEE. The CDR3 region is CASSSSAGGREYTQYF. DNA of the CDR3: TGTGCCAGCAGCTCCTCTGCGGGAGGAAGAGAATATACGCAGTATTTT.

This clonotype was detected ten times or more. This rearrangement joins TRBV3-1 to TRBJ2-5; 7 positions agree with TRBD2. The ends lost 5 bases at V and 5 bases at J; junction bases unmatched: 11. Germline values: CDR1 LGHDT, CDR2 YNNKEL (reference sequence). The CDR3 has 15 amino acids. The CDR3 DNA is TGTGCCAGCAGCTCTAGACTAGCAGGGTGGGAGACCCAGTACTTC. Translated: CASSSRLAGWETQYF.

This clonotype was seen at least ten times. J is TRBJ2-3 and V is TRBV6-1; D unresolved. The CDR3 covers 13 residues. Germline V gene lookup returns CDR1 MNHNS and CDR2 SASEGT. Deletions cut 2 bases from V and 2 bases from J, with 5 bases between. The CDR3 spells CASSESYTDTQYF. The CDR3, as DNA: TGTGCCAGCAGTGAATCGTACACAGATACGCAGTATTTT.

The chain has TRBV27 and TRBJ2-7; D gene unclear. Trimming took off 8 bases at V and 2 bases at J, with 7 bases between the two ends. The CDR3 contains 11 residues. CDR1 is MNHEY and CDR2 is SMNVEV in the germline V gene (reference sequence). The CDR3 coding sequence is TGTGCCAGCGGCCCCACCTACGAGCAGTACTTC. Protein product: CASGPTYEQYF.

V is TRBV14 and J is TRBJ1-2, with 7 bases lining up with TRBD1. This CDR3 is 15 amino acids long. Germline loops: CDR1 SGHDN, CDR2 FVKESK. The J segment lost 0 bases and the V segment lost 4 bases, leaving 5 bases of the junction unmatched. The CDR3 DNA reads as TGTGCCAGCAGCCCAACAGGGGCTCCTAACTATGGCTACACCTTC. It specifies CASSPTGAPNYGYTF.

In this sample, this clonotype turned up a few times. V gene TRBV7-3 combines with J gene TRBJ2-6; D is ambiguous. Germline V gene data show CDR1 as SGHTA and CDR2 as FQGTGA. There are 15 residues in the CDR3. V was trimmed by 4 bases and J by 0 bases, leaving 7 bases between them. The CDR3 bases are TGTGCCAGCAGCTCCCGGAGCTCTGGGGCCAACGTCCTGACTTTC. It codes for CASSSRSSGANVLTF.

The chain uses TRBV3-1 and TRBJ2-7, with 10 bases identical to TRBD2. CDR1 is LGHDT, CDR2 YNNKEL, per germline (reference sequence). This CDR3 has 14 residues. J gave up 6 bases and V 6 bases, and 8 bases lay outside the gene matches. CDR3 protein: CASSLSSGRSEQYF. The CDR3 DNA is TGTGCCAGCAGTCTTTCTAGCGGGAGAAGCGAGCAGTACTTC.

CDR3 residues: CASSEQGVGVEAFF. The CDR3 nucleotides are TGTGCCAGTAGTGAACAGGGGGTCGGAGTTGAAGCTTTCTTT. This chain connects TRBV19 to TRBJ1-1, with 8 bases identical to TRBD1. The V gene end was trimmed by 5 bases and the J gene end by 7 bases; junction bases not matched to a gene: 9. The CDR3 is 14 residues long. Germline CDR1 and CDR2: LNHDA and SQIVND (reference sequence).

This clonotype was recorded many times. The rearrangement links TRBV3-1 to TRBJ2-5, with unresolved D. The CDR3 sequence is 14 residues long. Trimming left V 1 base short and J 4 bases short, with 10 bases between. Germline-derived CDR1 and CDR2 are LGHDT and YNNKEL (reference sequence). CDR3 sequence reads: CASSQARFGETQYF. The DNA for the CDR3 is TGTGCCAGCAGCCAAGCGCGCTTCGGAGAGACCCAGTACTTC.

V is TRBV7-9 and J is TRBJ2-1, with a weak D call TRBD2 (6 bases). Germline V gene lookup returns CDR1 SEHNR and CDR2 FQNEAQ (reference sequence). The CDR3 is made up of 15 amino acids. The V and J ends lost 5 bases and 5 bases respectively, with 16 bases between them. In nucleotides, the CDR3 is TGTGCCAGCAGCCCAAAGACTAGACTTAACAATGAGCAGTTCTTC. This gives the protein CASSPKTRLNNEQFF. Combining the CDR3 with reference TRBV7-9 and TRBJ2-1 gives the whole variable domain DTGVSQNPRHKITKRGQNVTFRCDPISEHNRLYWYRQTLGQGPEFLTYFQNEAQLEKSRLLSDRFSAERPKGSFSTLEIQRTEQGDSAMYLCASSPKTRLNNEQFFGPGTRLTVL.

With regard to this clonotype: The junction does not match germline at one end; this may be a read error. The chain links TRBV29-1 to TRBJ2-3; possible D gene TRBD1, 6 bases. The CDR3 is made up of 14 amino acids. CDR1 SQVTM and CDR2 ANQGSEA come from the germline V gene. The DNA of the CDR3 is TGCAGCCAGAGGGGGAGCGAGTTCACAGGTACGCAGTATTTT. This encodes CSQRGSEFTGTQYF.

This clonotype was counted ten times or more. The V gene is TRBV12-3 or TRBV12-4, the J gene TRBJ2-3; D is possibly TRBD1 (6 bases). Trimming took off 5 bases at V and 10 bases at J, with 16 bases between the two ends. The CDR3 runs to 13 residues. The CDR3: CASSRDTPSAQYF. In DNA, the CDR3 is TGTGCCAGCAGTCGGGACACCCCTTCTGCGCAGTATTTT.

This clonotype showed up many times. This rearrangement joins TRBV20-1 to TRBJ2-3, with D perhaps given as TRBD1 or TRBD2 (5 bases each). CDR1 is DFQATT, CDR2 SNEGSKA, per germline (reference sequence). This CDR3 is 14 amino acids long. The V end was cut by 3 bases, the J end by 5 bases, with 15 bases between. The CDR3 protein is CSASSQGAIDTQYF. CDR3 bases: TGCAGTGCTAGTTCGCAGGGAGCTATAGATACGCAGTATTTT.

This clonotype was counted many times. The chain uses TRBV10-3 and TRBJ2-7; no definite D call. The CDR3 spans 16 residues. V lost 2 bases to trimming and J lost 2 bases, with 16 bases between them. Germline V lookup: CDR1 ENHRY, CDR2 SYGVKD. DNA of the CDR3: TGTGCCATCAGTGAGCAAACTAAAAATGGTCCCTACGAGCAGTACTTC. Its protein product is CAISEQTKNGPYEQYF.

The V and J genes are TRBV7-2 and TRBJ1-3; no clear D gene. This CDR3 has 15 residues. V was cut by 2 bases and J by 2 bases, with 10 bases left in between. CDR1 and CDR2 (germline): SGHTA, FQGNSA. CDR3 in DNA: TGTGCCAGCAGCTTACGGCCGAGGGCTGGAAACACCATATATTTT. This sequence encodes CASSLRPRAGNTIYF. Filled out from reference TRBV7-2 and TRBJ1-3, the complete variable domain reads GAGVSQSPSNKVTEKGKDVELRCDPISGHTALYWYRQSLGQGLEFLIYFQGNSAPDKSGLPSDRFSAERTGGSVSTLTIQRTQQEDSAVYLCASSLRPRAGNTIYFGEGSWLTVV.

The table lists this clonotype with a few counts. This chain uses TRBV29-1 with TRBJ1-3; D is ambiguous. Trimming removed 7 bases from V and 0 bases from J, with 10 bases in between. This CDR3 spans 13 amino acids. From germline, CDR1 is SQVTM and CDR2 ANQGSEA. The CDR3 region is CSAVANSGNTIYF. CDR3 sequence (DNA): TGCAGCGCTGTGGCCAACTCTGGAAACACCATATATTTT.